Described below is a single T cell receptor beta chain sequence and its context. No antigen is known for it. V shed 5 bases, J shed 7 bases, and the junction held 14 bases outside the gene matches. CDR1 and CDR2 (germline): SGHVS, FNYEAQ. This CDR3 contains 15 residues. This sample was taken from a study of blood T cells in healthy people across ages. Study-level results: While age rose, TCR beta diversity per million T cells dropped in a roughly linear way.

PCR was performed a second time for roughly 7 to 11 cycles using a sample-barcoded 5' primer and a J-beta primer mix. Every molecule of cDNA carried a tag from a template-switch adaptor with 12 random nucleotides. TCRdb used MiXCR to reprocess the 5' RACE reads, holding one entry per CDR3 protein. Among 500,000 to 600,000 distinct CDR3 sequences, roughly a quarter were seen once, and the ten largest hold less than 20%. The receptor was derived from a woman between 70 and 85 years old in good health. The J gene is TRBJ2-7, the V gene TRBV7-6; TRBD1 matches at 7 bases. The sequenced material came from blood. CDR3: CASSPSTGYSGEQYF. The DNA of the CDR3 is TGTGCCAGCAGCCCGTCGACAGGGTATAGTGGAGAGCAGTACTTC.